Given below is one T cell receptor beta chain in context. Its antigen is not known. Isolated RNA was reverse transcribed in full, so expressed TCRB transcripts were sequenced. Data came from immunoSEQ multiplex PCR; TCRdb stores just in-frame clones and leaves some out. The sample records 250,000 to 350,000 clones, around 15% being singletons. These data come from a study of beta chain features in type 1 diabetes. General observations from the study: Moderately but significantly shorter TCRB CDR3s were found in Type 1 diabetes patients in all four CD4+ subsets.

In all sorted populations, purity surpassed 98%. The CDR3 spans 18 residues. Trimming took 1 base from V and 0 from J, leaving 16 bases between them. Germline V gene data show CDR1 as SGHDN and CDR2 as FVKESK. Sequencing was performed on naive CD4+ T cells from blood. The receptor comes from a man aged 25-40 years with type 1 diabetes. The J gene is TRBJ1-3, the V gene TRBV14; no definite D call. In DNA, the CDR3 is TGTGCCAGCAGCCAAGGGGGAGGACGGTACTCCTCTGGAAACACCATATATTTT. Its translation is CASSQGGGRYSSGNTIYF.